The 5 T cell receptor beta chains listed next were all sequenced from one sample in a study of blood T cell repertoires in COVID-19. Clones were sequenced by immunoSEQ multiplex PCR, and TCRdb holds only the in-frame ones, with some missing. This table has under 200,000 clones, about 90% appearing once. Input material: PBMCs or T cells enriched from blood (not recorded which). The source is a woman in her forties or fifties who had recovered from COVID-19.

This clone was found a few times. Here the CDR3 reads CASSPSAWRANTGELFF. The CDR3 coding sequence is TGTGCCAGCAGTCCCTCTGCGTGGCGGGCGAACACCGGGGAGCTGTTTTTT. The rearrangement uses TRBV27 and TRBJ2-2; TRBD2 is a possible D gene (5 bases). V was shortened by 5 bases and J by 0 bases, with 16 bases between the two germline ends. The V gene's germline CDR1 is MNHEY and CDR2 SMNVEV (reference sequence). The length of the CDR3 is 17 residues.

The chain recombines TRBV12-3 or TRBV12-4 with TRBJ1-1; D ambiguous. This CDR3 region has 13 residues. V was pared by 3 bases and J by 4 bases, with 9 bases between. CDR3 loop: CASSFWGATEAFF. For the CDR3, the DNA is TGTGCCAGCAGTTTCTGGGGAGCCACTGAAGCTTTCTTT.

J is TRBJ2-3 and V is TRBV15; D may be TRBD1 (6 bases). Trimming removed 5 bases from V and 0 bases from J, with 15 bases in between. CDR1 and CDR2 (germline): LNHNV, YYDKDF (reference sequence). CDR3 length: 16 amino acids. CDR3 amino acids: CATSRPRGSSTDTQYF. The DNA for the CDR3 is TGTGCCACCAGCCGTCCGAGGGGGTCTAGCACAGATACGCAGTATTTT.

The V call is TRBV27, the J call TRBJ2-7, with 8 positions matching TRBD2. The germline gives CDR1 MNHEY, CDR2 SMNVEV (reference sequence). V trimming: 5 bases; J trimming: 5 bases; junction bases outside the gene matches: 5. This CDR3 is built from 13 residues. The CDR3 here is CASSPSGGHEQYF. Here the CDR3 DNA reads TGTGCCAGCAGTCCCTCGGGGGGGCACGAGCAGTACTTC.

The chain uses TRBV11-3 and TRBJ2-5, with D possibly being TRBD2 (5 bases). The CDR3 runs 17 residues. Looked up from germline, CDR1 is SGHNT and CDR2 is YENEEA. V lost 0 bases and J 2 bases, leaving 16 bases between the germline ends. Here the CDR3 DNA reads TGTGCCAGCAGCTTAGATCTCGCGGGTGTAGGACAAGAGACCCAGTACTTC. Encoded protein: CASSLDLAGVGQETQYF.